This T cell receptor (beta chain) appears in the sequencing data of a study of CD8+ T cells in alopecia areata. The CDR3 has 13 residues. CDR1 and CDR2 (germline): SGHDT, YYEEEE. Trimming removed 7 bases at V and 8 bases at J, with 16 bases between. Whole-study results and caveats: In scalp samples, resident alphabeta T cells of normal skin are also sequenced. The study found that many expanded lesional clones persisted in scalp and blood during tofacitinib. Clonality in the scalp and expanded CD8+ clones ranked among the top 100 were significantly decreased by tofacitinib. Lesional tissue from the scalp (especially in alopecia totalis/universalis) showed higher clonality than normal scalp.

The authors extracted RNA and reverse transcribed it into cDNA as the sequencing template. The data were produced by immunoSEQ multiplex PCR, yet TCRdb's version contains in-frame clones alone and is incomplete. Of more than 200,000 clones in the sample, approximately 47% were seen once. As for treatment: oral pan-JAK inhibitor, 5-10 mg twice daily. A remark on this clone: Antigen unknown.

V and J are TRBV5-6 and TRBJ2-1, with D perhaps matching TRBD1 (5 bases). The specimen was CD4+ T cells sorted from blood, collected at approximately week 39, from a patient treated with tofacitinib. This receptor was obtained from a human donor with alopecia areata. The DNA for the CDR3 is TGTGCCAGCGCTACCGGACAACGGGATGAGCAGTTCTTC. As protein: CASATGQRDEQFF. Variable domain in full (rest from reference TRBV5-6 and TRBJ2-1): DAGVTQSPTHLIKTRGQQVTLRCSPKSGHDTVSWYQQALGQGPQFIFQYYEEEERQRGNFPDRFSGHQFPNYSSELNVNALLLGDSALYLCASATGQRDEQFFGPGTRLTVL.